A selection of T cell receptor beta chains follows, all from one sample in a study of graft-versus-host responses after intestinal transplantation. Their antigen targets remain unknown. Method: immunoSEQ multiplex PCR; TCRdb's copy keeps in-frame clones and lacks some. The sample holds about 130,000 clones, about 90% seen once. The sample was unstimulated CD4+ T cells sorted from spleen or lymph node cells, taken before intestinal transplant. The source of these receptors is a human donor who received an intestinal transplant. Both conserved end residues are part of each CDR3. A D gene is named only where the DNA matches it firmly. Clone size appears in some rows only: once, few, many, or a class for an expanded clone.

TRBJ2-2 NA TRBV7-6 NA CASRQGNTGELFF TGTGCCAGCAGGCAGGGGAACACCGGGGAGCTGTTTTTT
TRBJ1-2 once TRBV5-1 NA CASSQSGIANYGYTF TGCGCCAGCAGCCAATCAGGAATAGCTAACTATGGCTACACCTTC
TRBJ1-4 NA TRBV9 NA CASSVGGVRNNEKLFF TGTGCCAGCAGCGTAGGGGGTGTCCGGAATAATGAAAAACTGTTTTTT
TRBJ2-2 NA TRBV7-2 TRBD2 CASSRSGMNTGELFF TGTGCCAGCAGCCGTAGCGGGATGAACACCGGGGAGCTGTTTTTT
TRBJ1-2 NA TRBV6-5 NA CASRKDTNYGYTF TGTGCCAGCAGGAAGGACACGAACTATGGCTACACCTTC
TRBJ2-7 NA TRBV15 NA CATSRDYGSGHEQYF TGTGCCACCAGCAGAGATTACGGCTCAGGGCACGAGCAGTACTTC
TRBJ2-7 NA TRBV18 NA CASSPWDGDSYEQYF TGTGCCAGCTCACCGTGGGACGGGGACTCCTACGAGCAGTACTTC
TRBJ2-5 NA TRBV11-1 TRBD2 CASSFGGRHQETQYF TGTGCCAGCAGCTTTGGCGGGAGGCACCAAGAGACCCAGTACTTC
TRBJ1-2 once TRBV5-1 TRBD1 CASSQNDETGLYGYTF TGCGCCAGCAGCCAAAATGATGAGACAGGGCTCTATGGCTACACCTTC
TRBJ1-4 NA TRBV5-8 NA CASSLNEKLFF TGTGCCAGCAGCTTGAACGAAAAACTGTTTTTT
TRBJ1-1 NA TRBV19 NA CASSFGGSGATEAFF TGTGCCAGTAGTTTCGGCGGATCAGGGGCCACTGAAGCTTTCTTT
TRBJ1-2 NA TRBV7-9 NA CASSLERGYTF TGTGCCAGCAGCTTGGAGAGGGGCTACACCTTC
TRBJ1-1 NA TRBV6-1 NA CASSELRANEAFF TGTGCCAGCAGTGAATTACGGGCCAATGAAGCTTTCTTT
TRBJ1-1 NA TRBV2 NA CASNGPGATEAFF TGTGCCAGCAACGGCCCTGGGGCCACTGAAGCTTTCTTT
TRBJ2-7 NA TRBV28 TRBD1 CASSSQTGVFYEQYF TGTGCCAGCAGTTCGCAGACAGGGGTTTTCTACGAGCAGTACTTC
TRBJ2-7 NA TRBV7-2 NA CASSDRDTVYEQYF TGTGCCAGCAGTGACCGGGACACAGTCTACGAGCAGTACTTC
TRBJ2-5 NA TRBV6-6 NA CAANSGLWETQYF TGTGCAGCTAACAGCGGCCTATGGGAGACCCAGTACTTC
TRBJ2-7 NA TRBV19 NA CASSKHQKGDEQYF TGTGCCAGTAGTAAACACCAGAAGGGCGACGAGCAGTACTTC
TRBJ2-7 NA TRBV19 NA CASSSRDSAYEQYF TGTGCCAGTAGTTCCCGGGACTCAGCCTACGAGCAGTACTTC
TRBJ2-1 NA TRBV11-2 TRBD2 CASSLAGGPGNEQFF TGTGCCAGCAGCTTAGCGGGAGGGCCAGGGAATGAGCAGTTCTTC
TRBJ2-6 NA TRBV19 NA CASSMGVGAGANVLTF TGTGCCAGTAGTATGGGAGTCGGGGCTGGGGCCAACGTCCTGACTTTC
TRBJ1-5 NA TRBV27 TRBD1 CASSPSGGPQPQHF TGTGCCAGCAGTCCCTCAGGGGGCCCTCAGCCCCAGCATTTT
TRBJ2-6 once TRBV30 NA CAFLRRFSGANVLTF TGTGCCTTCCTAAGGAGGTTCTCTGGGGCCAACGTCCTGACTTTC
TRBJ2-7 once TRBV29-1 NA CSVFDSPYEQYF TGCAGCGTTTTCGACAGTCCCTACGAGCAGTACTTC
TRBJ1-4 NA TRBV29-1 TRBD1 CSGTGSNEKLFF TGCAGCGGGACAGGGTCTAATGAAAAACTGTTTTTT
TRBJ2-5 NA TRBV19 NA CASSIGIWQDGETQYF TGTGCCAGTAGTATAGGTATTTGGCAGGATGGAGAGACCCAGTACTTC
TRBJ1-1 NA TRBV27 TRBD1 CASSNRTGSGNTEAFF TGTGCCAGCAGTAACCGGACAGGGTCTGGAAACACTGAAGCTTTCTTT
TRBJ1-1 NA TRBV15 NA CATRKWANTEAFF TGTGCCACCAGGAAATGGGCGAACACTGAAGCTTTCTTT
TRBJ2-7 NA TRBV14 TRBD2 CASSQGRRELDEQYF TGTGCCAGCAGCCAAGGACGGCGGGAGCTCGACGAGCAGTACTTC
TRBJ2-3 NA TRBV7-6 TRBD2 CASSLGLAGGPADTQYF TGTGCCAGCAGCTTAGGGCTAGCGGGAGGGCCGGCAGATACGCAGTATTTT
TRBJ2-7 NA TRBV4-2 NA CASSQGRRISYEQYF TGTGCCAGCAGCCAAGGTCGACGGATCTCCTACGAGCAGTACTTC
TRBJ2-5 NA TRBV28 TRBD2 CASSIPGLAVKETQYF TGTGCCAGCAGTATCCCGGGACTAGCGGTGAAAGAGACCCAGTACTTC
TRBJ1-6 NA TRBV9 TRBD1 CASSPRQGNSPLHF TGTGCCAGCAGCCCCCGACAGGGTAATTCACCCCTCCACTTT
TRBJ2-5 NA TRBV15 NA CATSRSQETQYF TGTGCCACCAGCAGATCCCAAGAGACCCAGTACTTC
TRBJ2-5 NA TRBV7-8 NA CASSLMGGQETQYF TGTGCCAGCAGCTTAATGGGAGGTCAGGAGACCCAGTACTTC
TRBJ1-1 NA TRBV6-5 NA CASSEDVSWTEAFF TGTGCCAGCAGTGAAGATGTCAGCTGGACTGAAGCTTTCTTT
TRBJ2-5 NA TRBV7-2 TRBD2 CASSLAGGYQETQYF TGTGCCAGCAGCTTAGCCGGGGGGTACCAAGAGACCCAGTACTTC
TRBJ2-6 NA TRBV6-1 TRBD2 CASSVVLAGEGSGANVLTF TGTGCCAGCAGTGTGGTACTAGCGGGAGAAGGCTCTGGGGCCAACGTCCTGACTTTC
TRBJ2-7 NA TRBV6-1 TRBD2 CASRVPGLASYEQYF TGTGCCAGCAGAGTTCCGGGACTAGCATCTTACGAGCAGTACTTC
TRBJ1-5 NA TRBV6-1 NA CASKGTNNQPQHF TGTGCCAGCAAGGGCACTAACAATCAGCCCCAGCATTTT
TRBJ1-2 NA TRBV7-2 TRBD1 CASSLSKGASMGYTF TGTGCCAGCAGCTTAAGTAAGGGGGCGTCTATGGGCTACACCTTC
TRBJ2-2 NA TRBV10-3 TRBD2 CAISLTSPKNRHTGELFF TGTGCCATCAGTTTGACTAGCCCGAAGAATAGGCACACCGGGGAGCTGTTTTTT
TRBJ2-5 NA TRBV10-3 NA CASRGVEETQYF TGTGCCTCCCGCGGGGTTGAGGAGACCCAGTACTTC
TRBJ2-6 NA TRBV2 NA CASSGGQPSTGANVLTF TGTGCCAGCAGTGGAGGACAGCCGTCCACTGGGGCCAACGTCCTGACTTTC
TRBJ2-2 NA TRBV15 NA CATNDKLNTGELFF TGTGCCACCAACGACAAGTTGAACACCGGGGAGCTGTTTTTT
TRBJ1-4 NA TRBV6-1 TRBD1 CASSGQGEKLFF TGTGCCAGCTCGGGACAGGGAGAAAAACTGTTTTTT
TRBJ2-4 NA TRBV28 NA CASSPEKAKNIQYF TGTGCCAGCAGTCCAGAGAAGGCCAAAAACATTCAGTACTTC
TRBJ1-5 NA TRBV19 NA CASSLWLNANQPQHF TGTGCCAGTAGTTTGTGGTTAAATGCAAATCAGCCCCAGCATTTT
TRBJ2-3 NA TRBV5-1 TRBD2 CASRNQRGADTQYF TGCGCCAGCAGGAACCAGCGGGGGGCAGATACGCAGTATTTT
TRBJ1-1 NA TRBV7-9 NA CASSSPSMRAEAFF TGTGCCAGCAGCTCCCCCAGTATGAGGGCTGAAGCTTTCTTT
TRBJ1-4 NA TRBV28 TRBD1 CASSPRGGGEKLFF TGTGCCAGCAGTCCCAGGGGGGGAGGTGAAAAACTGTTTTTT
TRBJ1-4 NA TRBV28 NA CASNSGEKLFF TGTGCCAGCAATTCAGGCGAAAAACTGTTTTTT
TRBJ2-7 NA TRBV5-4 NA CASSLEGSRTREQYF TGTGCCAGCAGCTTGGAAGGTTCTCGGACACGCGAGCAGTACTTC
TRBJ2-7 NA TRBV5-6 TRBD2 CASSLGLAESYEQYF TGTGCCAGCAGCTTGGGACTAGCGGAATCCTACGAGCAGTACTTC
TRBJ2-7 NA TRBV12-1 NA CASSARAYYSYEQYF TGTGCCAGCAGCGCCCGGGCTTATTATTCCTACGAGCAGTACTTC
TRBJ1-1 once TRBV27 TRBD1 CASSFRGQGASAEAFF TGTGCCAGCAGTTTTCGGGGACAGGGGGCCTCGGCTGAAGCTTTCTTT
TRBJ2-3 NA TRBV7-3 NA CASSLQRLGATDTQYF TGTGCCAGCAGCTTACAACGGCTTGGGGCCACAGATACGCAGTATTTT